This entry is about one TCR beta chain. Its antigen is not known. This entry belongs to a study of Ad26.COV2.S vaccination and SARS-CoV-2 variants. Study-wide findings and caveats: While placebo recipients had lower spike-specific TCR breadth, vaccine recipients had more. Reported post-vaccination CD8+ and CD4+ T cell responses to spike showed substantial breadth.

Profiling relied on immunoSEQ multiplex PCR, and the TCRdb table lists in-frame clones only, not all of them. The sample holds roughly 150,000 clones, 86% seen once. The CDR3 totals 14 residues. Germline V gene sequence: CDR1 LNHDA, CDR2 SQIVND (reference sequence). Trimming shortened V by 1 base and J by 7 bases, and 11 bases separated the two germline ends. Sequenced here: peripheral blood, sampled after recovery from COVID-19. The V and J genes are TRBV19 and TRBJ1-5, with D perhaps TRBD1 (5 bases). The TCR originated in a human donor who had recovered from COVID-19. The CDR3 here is CASSIGGGGQPQHF. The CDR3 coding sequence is TGTGCCAGTAGTATAGGGGGGGGAGGCCAGCCCCAGCATTTT.